A selection of T cell receptor beta chains follows, all from one sample in a study of cytomegalovirus exposure and HLA in healthy donors. The assay was immunoSEQ multiplex PCR, and TCRdb's table has in-frame clones only and misses some. Found here are 120,000 to 150,000 clones, roughly 80% of them singletons; the top ten hold 1.2%. What was sequenced was PBMCs. All receptors derive from a female donor in good health and CMV-seronegative. Both conserved end residues are trimmed from each CDR3. Fields, in order: clone size, V gene, J gene, CDR3 protein. Some rows mark clone size as missing; the rest say once, few, many or name a class of expanded clone.

.	TRBV5-1	TRBJ2-4	ASADGQGLYKNIQY
many	TRBV28	TRBJ2-2	ASSFGGAGELF
.	TRBV29-1	TRBJ2-7	SPDHEGKTYEQY
.	TRBV5-4	TRBJ2-1	ASSMTGYGEQF
.	TRBV6-1	TRBJ1-3	ASSELGQGARNTIY
few	TRBV2	TRBJ2-7	ASSEPTHSYEQY
once	TRBV6-5	TRBJ2-1	ASRHPGLAGNEQF
.	TRBV5-1	TRBJ1-5	ASSLGGFNQPQH
once	TRBV19	TRBJ2-5	ASSIGLAGDETQY
few	TRBV28	TRBJ2-7	ASSPGQGPYEQY
.	TRBV21-1	TRBJ1-2	ASRYPLTTLNYGYT
.	TRBV6-5	TRBJ2-7	ASSSGTFSYEQY
.	TRBV28	TRBJ1-2	ASSLIARDYT
.	TRBV27	TRBJ2-4	ASSQISPGREGTKNIQY
.	TRBV7-3	TRBJ2-1	ASSLGTSAYNEQF
.	TRBV28	TRBJ2-7	ASINLDTPLYEQY
once	TRBV5-1	TRBJ1-2	ASSLGQGGRTNYGYT
.	TRBV19	TRBJ1-5	ASSIVWTVSNQPQH
.	TRBV2	TRBJ1-5	ASTEGGYSNQPQH
.	TRBV7-8	TRBJ1-5	ASSGQAGQPQH